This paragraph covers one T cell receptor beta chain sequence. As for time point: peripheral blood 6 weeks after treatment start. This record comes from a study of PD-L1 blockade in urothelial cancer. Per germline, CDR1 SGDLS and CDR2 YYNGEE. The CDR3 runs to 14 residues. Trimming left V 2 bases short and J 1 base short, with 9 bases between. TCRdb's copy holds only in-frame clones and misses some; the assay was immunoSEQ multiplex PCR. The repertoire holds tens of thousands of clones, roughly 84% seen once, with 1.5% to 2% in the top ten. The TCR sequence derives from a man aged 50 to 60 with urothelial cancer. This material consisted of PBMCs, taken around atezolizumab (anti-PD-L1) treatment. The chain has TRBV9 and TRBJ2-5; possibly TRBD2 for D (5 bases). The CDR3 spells CASSVAGLQETQYF. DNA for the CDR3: TGTGCCAGCAGCGTGGCAGGACTCCAAGAGACCCAGTACTTC.